This T cell receptor beta chain was profiled in a study of shared clonotypes between healthy human individuals. The method was immunoSEQ multiplex PCR; TCRdb's version includes in-frame clones alone and lacks a portion of them. The sample records about 680,000 clones, around 73% being singletons. Investigators divided CD4+ cells into CD45RA+ naive and CD45RA-negative memory subsets. Sequenced: memory CD4+ T cells sorted from blood. Regarding subset: CD45RA-negative fraction. The TCR comes from a woman aged 25-40 years in good health.

Written as DNA, the CDR3 is TGTGCCAGCAGCTTAGGGGTAGGAGGGCTCACCGGGGAGCTGTTTTTT. Its translation: CASSLGVGGLTGELFF. This chain connects TRBV7-8 to TRBJ2-2; the D gene is possibly TRBD2 (6 bases). Trimming left V 1 base short and J 4 bases short, with 13 bases between. The CDR3 has 16 amino acids. Germline CDR1 SGHVS, CDR2 FQNEAQ.